This T cell receptor beta chain was identified in a study of a mutant IDH1 vaccine in newly diagnosed glioma (dated by TCRdb to about 2021). Regarding the study in general: Vaccination started 4-6 weeks after radiotherapy alone, or was given together with temozolomide cycles in the groups whose treatment included chemotherapy. Longitudinal TCRB deep sequencing was performed for roughly 24 treated patients wherever samples were available for exploratory analyses. The week-35 safety follow-up was designated visit V12, and the week-47 end of study was designated visit V13. Peripheral blood was collected at six visits: V03 (baseline), V05, V07, V10, V12 and V13. Prior to enrollment, standard therapy consisting of radiotherapy alone, temozolomide alone, or radiochemotherapy with temozolomide had been administered to patients, with the combination being received by most patients. Of the approximately 30 treated patients, around 62% were male and around 38% were female, and a mean age of approximately 40 years was recorded.

Study-level results and caveats: According to the authors, sample limitations meant that analyses of patient blood samples could not be reproduced. Vaccine-induced immune responses across multiple MHC alleles were detected in about 92% of patients. No apparent relationship was observed between pseudoprogression and alterations in the top peripheral T cell clonotypes detected by TCRB sequencing. Availability determined which PBMC samples were chosen for TCRB deep sequencing.

Preparation of the library involved the immunoSEQ multiplex PCR assay. The hsTCRB Kit was used according to the manufacturer's protocol to amplify rearranged TCR beta chain sequences. Sequencing of TCRB libraries was carried out on an Illumina MiSeq. Per the source publication's procedure: Demultiplexing, trimming and gene mapping were performed with the kit vendor's proprietary platform. TCRdb re-hosts the immuneACCESS table, in-frame sequences only. Its copies lack some clones; in the studies checked, an unresolved V gene accounts for under half of them, and the cause for the rest is not known. That table gives V, J and clone size, and the DNA gave D and trimming. Here the sample has 60,000 to 65,000 clones; 81% occur a single time. The ten most abundant clones make up under 6% of the sample. According to the germline V gene, CDR1 reads KGHSH and CDR2 reads LQKENI. Clipping removes 3 bases from V and 7 bases from J, with 6 as the unmatched junction base count. The CDR3 measures 15 amino acids from cysteine to phenylalanine. Of all the DNA, just the CDR3 is kept, 45 bases in frame from base 1.

The label giving this sample's time point can be read as: week 35, safety follow-up. Every vaccine dose consisted of 300 ug of a 20-mer mutant IDH1 peptide in Montanide, administered subcutaneously together with topical imiquimod. Across visits V03 through V10, patients got a total of eight vaccinations, given in weeks 1, 3, 5, 7, 11, 15, 19 and 23. Newly diagnosed WHO grade 3 or 4 IDH1-mutant astrocytomas showing loss of nuclear ATRX were present in the donors. The samples were drawn from NOA16, a multicentre, single-arm, open-label phase I trial in Germany that tested a mutant IDH1 peptide vaccine in humans for the first time. The DNeasy Blood and Tissue Kit was used to extract genomic DNA from EDTA blood for TCRB sequencing. This clone has just one count. Its recognized antigen is unknown. No clone much larger than this one lies a single base away; base qualities are absent.

Rearrangement joined TRBV18 to TRBJ1-4, and 9 junction bases match TRBD1. The sequence derives from a man aged 35 to 55 with glioma. The sequencing here drew on PBMCs, taken from a glioma patient whose treatment included an IDH1 peptide vaccine. The CDR3 is CASSPRTGAGEKLFF. The bases are TGTGCCAGCTCACCGAGGACAGGGGCGGGTGAAAAACTGTTTTTT.